This entry concerns a single TCR beta chain. Its cognate antigen has yet to be identified. No much larger clone exists at a distance of one base, and base qualities are not known. Read against the paper, the sample's time point label means: baseline before first vaccination. Samples from vaccinated people were obtained from the UK trials COV001 and COV002, which included a single-blind randomized controlled phase 2/3 trial of AZD1222 (ChAdOx1 nCoV-19) in healthy adults. Trial participant PBMC samples were collected at day 0 and day 28 after the second dose for TCRbeta chain sequencing. The CDR3 runs 16 amino acids, cysteine and phenylalanine included. The sequence is cut down to CDR3 DNA, 48 bases in frame from base 1. V loses 6 bases, J loses 4 bases, and the germline ends lie 19 bases apart. Reading the germline V gene gives CDR1 MDHEN and CDR2 SYDVKM. This entry belongs to a study of T cell responses to AZD1222 COVID-19 vaccine (dated by TCRdb to the early 2020s). In terms of the full investigation: AZD1222 recipients with second doses at about 4 weeks or about 12 weeks were pooled, because spike-specific TCR depth and breadth did not differ between schedules. A total of 230 to 250 trial participants underwent TCR sequencing, of whom roughly 210 had received two doses of AZD1222 and approximately 26 had received two doses of the MenACWY control vaccine. Trial participants were enrolled by age into 18-55, 56-69 and 70-plus year subgroups, with around 150, 28 and 57 TCR-sequenced participants respectively.

The CDR3 regions of human TCRbeta chains were subjected to immunosequencing. Under the source paper's analysis protocol: Repertoire TCRs were checked for matches against a reference library of SARS-CoV-2-specific TCRs that had been generated using the MIRA antigen-specificity platform. Breadth meant the fraction of unique TCRs that were SARS-CoV-2-associated, whereas depth meant the fraction of total T cells that were SARS-CoV-2-associated. Using the MIRA data, every spike-specific TCR was mapped to the spike region that the TCR reacted to and assigned to either a CD4 or a CD8 class. Log10-transformed breadth and depth values were compared by one-way ANOVA with Sidak's multiple comparisons tests. In TCRdb, the immuneACCESS table is reduced to in-frame sequences with V and J assigned. These tables do not hold every clone; where another copy was compared, an unresolved V gene accounts for under half, and the others remain unexplained. V, J and clone size are taken as reported in that table, and D and trimming were inferred from the DNA itself. In this sample the table shows roughly 93,000 clones, roughly 90% of which occur a single time. The ten biggest clones cover under 30% of the sample.

The paper as a whole reports these results and caveats: Because no day 14 peak-response samples were available, the repertoires could be characterized only after the peak T cell response. Epitopes outside the regions mutated in the B.1.351 and B.1.1.7 variants were reportedly recognized by nearly half of the unique spike-specific TCRs. CD4 TCRs associated with the vaccine covered the entire spike protein, and the dominant responses were in regions 160-218 and 743-854. The 56-69-year group was small, and its depth increase did not reach significance, likely because of low power. Only 5 to 7 AZD1222 recipients were SARS-CoV-2 seropositive at baseline, limiting conclusions about previously exposed vaccinees. Participants were mostly white British and included more females than males, and it was suggested by the authors that clonal diversity may have been underestimated. After two AZD1222 doses, both the breadth and the depth of spike-specific TCRs were significantly higher than at day 0 and than in MenACWY recipients.

This receptor was identified in an adult in good health. Sequencing used peripheral blood, obtained on day 0 of AZD1222 vaccination. This receptor chain uses TRBV28 and TRBJ1-5; the D gene identity is not certain. The CDR3 reads CASSHQQLSLNQPQHF. The bases are TGTGCCAGCAGCCATCAGCAGCTAAGCCTTAATCAGCCCCAGCATTTT.